The sequence of this T cell receptor (beta chain) was determined in a study of a mutant IDH1 vaccine in newly diagnosed glioma. Study in general: Patients under treatment included roughly 60% males and 37.5% females and had a mean age of approximately 40 years.

Trimming pared 8 bases from V and 3 bases from J, leaving 5 bases between. In germline, CDR1 is SEHNR, CDR2 FQNEAQ (reference sequence). This CDR3 has 10 amino acids. Points on this clone: Its antigen is currently unknown.

Measured with immunoSEQ multiplex PCR; TCRdb has only the in-frame clones, and not every one. The table includes almost 95,000 clones, around 92% detected once. Sample time point: week 47, end of study. Vaccinated patients received 300 ug of mutant IDH1 20-mer peptide per dose, with topical imiquimod. V usage is TRBV7-9 and J usage is TRBJ2-7; D remains ambiguous. The TCR originated in a woman aged 45 to 65 with glioma. Sequencing used PBMCs, obtained from a glioma patient whose treatment included an IDH1 peptide vaccine. CDR3 in amino acids: CASGNYEQYF. In DNA, the CDR3 is TGTGCCAGCGGGAACTACGAGCAGTACTTC.